Presented here are 17 T cell receptor beta chains from one specimen sequenced in a study of OX40 agonist ivuxolimab in advanced cancers. This table comes from immunoSEQ multiplex PCR, and its TCRdb copy is limited to in-frame clones, with some not included. Here the sample spans approximately 22,000 clones, 75% to 85% being singletons. The material sequenced was CD4+ or CD8+ T cells sorted from blood, taken in a trial of the OX40 agonist ivuxolimab. Receptor source: an adult with an advanced solid tumor such as melanoma, head and neck, liver or kidney cancer.

This clone was observed a few times. This rearrangement joins TRBV6-5 to TRBJ1-2; D possibly corresponds to TRBD1 (5 bases). The V gene lost 0 bases and the J gene lost 4 bases, with 12 bases spanning the gap. The CDR3 covers 15 residues. Germline lookup yields CDR1 MNHEY and CDR2 SVGAGI. In nucleotides, the CDR3 is TGTGCCAGCAGTTACTCGGGGGGAGGGAGCTATGGCTACACCTTC. Translation gives CASSYSGGGSYGYTF.

The V gene is TRBV9, the J gene TRBJ2-3; 12 positions match TRBD2. Germline CDR1 reads SGDLS; CDR2 reads YYNGEE. Trimming took 4 bases from V and 2 from J; bases not matched to a gene: 8. The CDR3 is 17 residues long. The CDR3 bases are TGTGCCAGCAGCCCCCGCGGACTAGCGGGGACCACAGATACGCAGTATTTT. Protein sequence: CASSPRGLAGTTDTQYF.

This sequence joins TRBV7-9 and TRBJ2-7; D ambiguous. The CDR3 spans 12 residues. Looked up from germline, CDR1 is SEHNR and CDR2 is FQNEAQ (reference sequence). V was cut by 0 bases and J by 2 bases, with 2 bases left in between. The CDR3 reads CASSLATYEQYF. The CDR3 DNA reads as TGTGCCAGCAGCTTAGCCACCTACGAGCAGTACTTC.

The genes are TRBV2 and TRBJ2-1, with D possibly called TRBD1 or TRBD2 (5 bases each). This CDR3 is built from 15 residues. The ends were cut back, 4 bases at V and 0 bases at J, with 10 bases in the middle. Germline lookup yields CDR1 SNHLY and CDR2 FYNNEI. CDR3: CASSVWGNSYNEQFF. In DNA, the CDR3 is TGTGCCAGCAGTGTGTGGGGGAACTCCTACAATGAGCAGTTCTTC.

The chain links TRBV30 to TRBJ2-2; 9 bases are a match to TRBD2. The CDR3 totals 16 residues. Germline V gives CDR1 GTSNPN, CDR2 SVGIG (reference sequence). V lost 4 bases and J lost 2; bases outside the gene matches: 8. The CDR3 loop reads CAWIKAGGLNTGELFF. The CDR3 DNA sequence: TGTGCCTGGATAAAAGCGGGAGGACTAAACACCGGGGAGCTGTTTTTT.

In DNA form, the CDR3 reads TGTGCCAGCAGCGCCGGTCCAGGGCGAACTGAAGCTTTCTTT. Translation: CASSAGPGRTEAFF. The chain links TRBV9 to TRBJ1-1, with D maybe TRBD1 (5 bases). CDR3 length equals 14 residues. The germline CDR1 and CDR2 sequences are SGDLS and YYNGEE. V was cut by 3 bases and J by 5 bases, with 14 bases left in between.

This clone rates as medium-sized. The chain couples TRBV27 to TRBJ2-7; 7 nucleotides line up with TRBD1. Unmatched junction bases numbered 6, after V lost 6 bases and J lost 7 bases. CDR3 length: 12 residues. From germline, CDR1 is MNHEY and CDR2 SMNVEV (reference sequence). CDR3 sequence: CASRRQGFEQYF. CDR3 nucleotides: TGTGCCAGCAGGAGACAGGGTTTTGAGCAGTACTTC.

The rearrangement links TRBV9 to TRBJ2-7, with TRBD1 identical over 9 bases. This CDR3 spans 15 amino acids. Germline CDR1 reads SGDLS; CDR2 reads YYNGEE. J was trimmed by 6 bases and V by 2 bases; bases with no gene match: 9. The CDR3 protein is CASSVGTGTSPEQYF. CDR3 sequence (DNA): TGTGCCAGCAGCGTCGGGACAGGGACATCCCCCGAGCAGTACTTC.

The chain recombines TRBV10-3 with TRBJ2-3, with TRBD2 matching over 12 bases. V lost 2 bases and J lost 4; bases outside the gene matches: 4. Germline CDR1 ENHRY, CDR2 SYGVKD. There are 16 residues in the CDR3. CDR3 DNA: TGTGCCATCAGTGAGCTGACTAGCGGGAGAGCAGATACGCAGTATTTT. Translating gives CAISELTSGRADTQYF.

V and J are TRBV6-1 and TRBJ2-2; TRBD2 agrees at 7 bases. CDR3 length: 15 residues. Per germline, CDR1 MNHNS and CDR2 SASEGT. J lost 3 bases, V lost 4 bases, and 5 bases had no gene match. The chain's CDR3 is CASSGGGGYTGELFF. The DNA of the CDR3 is TGTGCCAGCAGTGGTGGGGGGGGTTACACCGGGGAGCTGTTTTTT.

The chain carries TRBV11-3 and TRBJ2-7, with 10 bases matching TRBD1. After removal of 3 bases from V and 4 bases from J, the junction contained 9 bases not matched to a gene. The CDR3 sequence is 16 residues long. Germline CDR1 and CDR2: SGHNT and YENEEA. CDR3 in amino acids: CASSFPRGTGVYEQYF. The DNA for the CDR3 is TGTGCCAGCAGCTTCCCTCGGGGGACAGGGGTTTACGAGCAGTACTTC.

The chain links TRBV6-5 to TRBJ1-1; D unclear. V lost 2 bases and J lost 0, with 7 bases in between. The CDR3 totals 14 residues. The germline CDR1 and CDR2 sequences are MNHEY and SVGAGI. CDR3 DNA sequence: TGTGCCAGCAGTTACGTGGCGATGAACACTGAAGCTTTCTTT. Amino acids: CASSYVAMNTEAFF.

V is TRBV5-1 and J is TRBJ2-5, with 10 bases identical to TRBD2. The V gene end was trimmed by 2 bases and the J gene end by 5 bases; junction bases not matched to a gene: 12. Per the germline V gene, CDR1 is SGHRS and CDR2 is YFSETQ. The length of the CDR3 is 17 residues. CDR3 DNA sequence: TGCGCCAGCAGCTTAGTAGGGACTAGCGTTTTAGGGGAGACCCAGTACTTC. Encoded protein: CASSLVGTSVLGETQYF.

The chain couples TRBV7-9 to TRBJ2-5, with 10 bases aligning to TRBD1. Germline assignment: CDR1 SEHNR and CDR2 FQNEAQ (reference sequence). The CDR3 length is 16 residues. V lost 3 bases, J lost 5 bases, and 9 bases stayed unmatched. The CDR3 reads CASSFSPGQGRETQYF. The CDR3 bases are TGTGCCAGCAGCTTCTCCCCGGGACAGGGGCGGGAGACCCAGTACTTC.

The CDR3 bases are TGTGCCAGCAGTTTCTTTGGGACTACCTCCTACGAGCAGTACTTC. Translation gives CASSFFGTTSYEQYF. This rearrangement joins TRBV27 to TRBJ2-7, with 7 bases lining up with TRBD2. This CDR3 comprises 15 residues. Germline CDR1 is MNHEY and CDR2 is SMNVEV (reference sequence). With V trimmed by 3 bases and J by 0 bases, 5 bases remained unmatched.

This chain uses TRBV15 with TRBJ2-7; no reliable D call. Trimming took 2 bases from V and 5 from J, leaving 10 bases between them. Germline CDR1 reads LNHNV; CDR2 reads YYDKDF (reference sequence). CDR3 length equals 13 residues. CDR3 sequence: CATSRIYSDEQYF. The DNA for the CDR3 is TGTGCCACCAGCAGAATTTACTCAGACGAGCAGTACTTC. The entire variable domain, with the rest obtained from reference TRBV15 and TRBJ2-7, is as follows: DAMVIQNPRYQVTQFGKPVTLSCSQTLNHNVMYWYQQKSSQAPKLLFHYYDKDFNNEADTPDNFQSRRPNTSFCFLDIRSPGLGDTAMYLCATSRIYSDEQYFGPGTRLTVT.

The rearrangement uses TRBV19 and TRBJ2-7, with 9 nucleotides matching TRBD1. Germline loops: CDR1 LNHDA, CDR2 SQIVND (reference sequence). V trimming: 6 bases; J trimming: 2 bases; junction bases outside the gene matches: 5. This CDR3 has 14 amino acids. The CDR3 region is CASSAGQGPYEQYF. The DNA of the CDR3 is TGTGCCAGTAGCGCGGGACAGGGACCCTACGAGCAGTACTTC.